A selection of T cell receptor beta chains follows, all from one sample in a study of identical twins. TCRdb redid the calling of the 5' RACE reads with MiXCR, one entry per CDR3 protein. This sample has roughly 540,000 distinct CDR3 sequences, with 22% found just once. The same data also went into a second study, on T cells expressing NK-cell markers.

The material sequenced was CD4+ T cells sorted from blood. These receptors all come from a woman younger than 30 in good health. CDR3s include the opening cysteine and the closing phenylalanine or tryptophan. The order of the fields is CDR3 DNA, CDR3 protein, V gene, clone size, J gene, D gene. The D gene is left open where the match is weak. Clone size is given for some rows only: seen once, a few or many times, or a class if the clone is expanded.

TGCAGTGCCGGAGACGGGAGCACAGATACGCAGTATTTT	CSAGDGSTDTQYF	TRBV20-1	few	TRBJ2-3	.
TGTGCCAGCAGTTACGTGGGCACTGAAGCTTTCTTT	CASSYVGTEAFF	TRBV6-5	.	TRBJ1-1	.
TGTGCCATCAGTGAGTCAAGAAGCGCTGCTTTCTTT	CAISESRSAAFF	TRBV10-3	few	TRBJ1-1	.
TGTGCCAGCAGTCCCGGAGCAGGCAGCACCGGGGAGCTGTTTTTT	CASSPGAGSTGELFF	TRBV6-1	few	TRBJ2-2	.
TGCGCCAGCACAAACAGGGGGCCCTACAATGAGCAGTTCTTC	CASTNRGPYNEQFF	TRBV5-1	few	TRBJ2-1	TRBD1
TGTGCCAGCTCACTCCGGACAGGGACTCACGGGGAGCTGTTTTTT	CASSLRTGTHGELFF	TRBV18	.	TRBJ2-2	TRBD1
TGCAGTGCTACCAGGGCGGGAGGAAGGGATACGCAGTATTTT	CSATRAGGRDTQYF	TRBV20-1	.	TRBJ2-3	TRBD2
TGCAGCGTTGTTTTCTGGGGTGAAGCTTTCTTT	CSVVFWGEAFF	TRBV29-1	few	TRBJ1-1	.
TGTGCCAGCAGCCCCGGGAGACACCAAGAGACCCAGTACTTC	CASSPGRHQETQYF	TRBV5-4	.	TRBJ2-5	.
TGTGCCAGCAATAATCTCTTGGGGCACTCAGCTGGAAACACCATATATTTT	CASNNLLGHSAGNTIYF	TRBV12-3/TRBV12-4	.	TRBJ1-3	.
TGTGCCAGCAGCCTGAACCCCGGGGGTTTTAATGAGCAGTTCTTC	CASSLNPGGFNEQFF	TRBV7-2	.	TRBJ2-1	.
TGCAGTGCTAGGGGCGTTTACAATGAGCAGTTCTTC	CSARGVYNEQFF	TRBV20-1	few	TRBJ2-1	.
TGCGCCATTAGCCCTAGCCCCCCCTATAATGAGCAGTTCTTC	CAISPSPPYNEQFF	TRBV10-2	.	TRBJ2-1	.
TGCGCCAGCAGTGAGCAGGGGGGGGCGACAGATACGCAGTATTTT	CASSEQGGATDTQYF	TRBV10-2	few	TRBJ2-3	.
TGTGCCAGCAGTGAAGAAGCAGACAATGAGCAGTTCTTC	CASSEEADNEQFF	TRBV6-1	few	TRBJ2-1	.
TGTGCCAGCAGTTACGACCGGGACCCATACAATGAGCAGTTCTTC	CASSYDRDPYNEQFF	TRBV6-5	many	TRBJ2-1	.
TGTGCCAGCAGTTTCAGGGGCTCTGGCTACACCTTC	CASSFRGSGYTF	TRBV12-3/TRBV12-4	many	TRBJ1-2	.
TGTGCCAGCAGCTCCAAGGGGGGTACTGGAAACACCATATATTTT	CASSSKGGTGNTIYF	TRBV7-9	once	TRBJ1-3	.
TGTGCCAGCAGCCAATCGAGGGTTGAAGTTACCCAGTACTTC	CASSQSRVEVTQYF	TRBV3-1	few	TRBJ2-5	.
TGCGCCAGCAGCTCATCGATGGACAGGGGAAGGAGTGAGCAGTTCTTC	CASSSSMDRGRSEQFF	TRBV5-1	.	TRBJ2-1	TRBD1
TGCAGTGCAAGGACTAGATCCCTCGAGCAGTACTTC	CSARTRSLEQYF	TRBV20-1	.	TRBJ2-7	TRBD2
TGTGCCAGCAGCTCTCTAAGTTGGCAGATTAACTATGGCTACACCTTC	CASSSLSWQINYGYTF	TRBV7-9	.	TRBJ1-2	.
TGTGCCAGCAGCCTTCATAGAGCGGGGCAGTTCTTC	CASSLHRAGQFF	TRBV7-6	.	TRBJ2-1	.